Shown below are 30 T cell receptor beta chains from a single sample sequenced in a study of T cells in tuberculosis (dated by TCRdb to the late 2010s). Library generation was performed with the immunoSEQ multiplex PCR assay. The table comes from immuneACCESS by way of TCRdb, which keeps in-frame sequences with V and J called. Part of the clones is missing from these tables; in studies checked, under half for an unresolved V gene and the rest for unknown reasons. The sample profile shows about 54,000 clones; roughly 87% of them were found once. Together, the top ten hold 21% of the sample. Thawed, overnight-rested PBMC were stained with GMM-loaded CD1B tetramer, a Live/Dead dye and anti-CD3, then sorted on a FACS Aria II. C32 glucose monomycolate purified from Rhodococcus equi was loaded onto CD1B tetramers. The specimen sequenced was CD1b-GMM tetramer-negative cells sorted from PBMCs. According to the study, the label for this sample's cell subset or site signals: T cells not binding CD1B-GMM tetramer, sorted from same donor. Source of these receptors: an adult woman with latent tuberculosis.

The genes are TRBV5-1 and TRBJ1-4, with D possibly being TRBD1 (6 bases). V lost 0 bases, J lost 5 bases, and 20 bases lay in between. This CDR3 has 18 amino acids. CDR1 and CDR2 from the germline V gene are SGHRS and YFSETQ. In DNA, the CDR3 is TGCGCCAGCAGCTTGGCTCCACAGGGAGGGATGACGAATGAAAAACTGTTTTTT. Translating gives CASSLAPQGGMTNEKLFF.

The rearrangement uses TRBV7-9 and TRBJ1-1; the D is unclear. V lost 1 base and J lost 3, with 6 bases in between. CDR3 length: 13 residues. Germline V gene data show CDR1 as SEHNR and CDR2 as FQNEAQ (reference sequence). This CDR3 is CASSLVSDTEAFF. Written as DNA, the CDR3 is TGTGCCAGCAGCTTAGTATCCGACACTGAAGCTTTCTTT.

The chain links TRBV7-2 to TRBJ2-5; 14 nucleotides agree with TRBD2. Trimming cost V 1 base and J 0 bases; bases outside gene matches: 4. The CDR3 covers 18 residues. Germline V lookup: CDR1 SGHTA, CDR2 FQGNSA. This CDR3 is CASSLGGLAGGYQETQYF. CDR3 nucleotides: TGTGCCAGCAGCTTAGGCGGACTAGCGGGGGGTTACCAAGAGACCCAGTACTTC.

The V gene is TRBV6-6, the J gene TRBJ2-3; D is undetermined. Germline CDR1 is MNHNY and CDR2 is SVGAGI (reference sequence). The CDR3 spans 11 residues. V shed 6 bases and J shed 3 bases, with 4 bases lying between them. CDR3 amino acids: CASSLTDTQYF. In nucleotides, the CDR3 is TGTGCCAGCAGCTTAACAGATACGCAGTATTTT.

The sample holds one count of this clone. The chain has TRBV10-1 and TRBJ2-7; D possibly corresponds to TRBD2 (6 bases). The V end was cut by 0 bases, the J end by 5 bases, with 23 bases between. The CDR3 is 18 amino acids. CDR1 is WNHNN, CDR2 SYGVQD, per germline (reference sequence). CDR3 nucleotide sequence: TGCGCCAGCAGTGAGTCGAACCCCAGAGGGAGGATTCAGCACGAGCAGTACTTC. The encoded protein is CASSESNPRGRIQHEQYF.

The V and J genes are TRBV4-1 and TRBJ2-1; 9 bases agree with TRBD2. The CDR3 runs to 16 residues. Germline V gives CDR1 MGHRA, CDR2 YSYEKL. The V gene end was trimmed by 0 bases and the J gene end by 4 bases; junction bases not matched to a gene: 4. This chain's CDR3 is CASSQEGGRDYNEQFF. The CDR3 nucleotides are TGCGCCAGCAGCCAAGAAGGCGGGAGGGATTACAATGAGCAGTTCTTC.

This chain connects TRBV5-6 to TRBJ1-1; no definite D call. V was cut by 4 bases and J by 8 bases, with 12 bases left in between. The length of the CDR3 is 12 residues. CDR1 is SGHDT, CDR2 YYEEEE, per germline. In DNA, the CDR3 is TGTGCCAGCAGCCGCCATTTACTAGAAGCTTTCTTT. Translated, it gives CASSRHLLEAFF.

The rearrangement joins TRBV28 to TRBJ2-7; 10 bases line up with TRBD2. The CDR3 has 13 amino acids. V trimming: 8 bases; J trimming: 2 bases; junction bases outside the gene matches: 3. CDR1 and CDR2 from the germline V gene are MDHEN and SYDVKM. The CDR3 nucleotides read TGTGCCAGCCGGACTAGCGGCACCTACGAGCAGTACTTC. Encoded protein: CASRTSGTYEQYF.

The genes are TRBV2 and TRBJ2-1; TRBD1 agrees at 7 bases. V dropped 6 bases and J dropped 3; count of bases not matched to a gene: 2. The CDR3 covers 13 residues. CDR1 SNHLY and CDR2 FYNNEI come from the germline V gene. CDR3: CASRGDSYNEQFF. The CDR3 coding sequence is TGTGCCAGCAGGGGGGACAGCTACAATGAGCAGTTCTTC. The whole variable domain, remainder taken from reference TRBV2 and TRBJ2-1, is EPEVTQTPSHQVTQMGQEVILRCVPISNHLYFYWYRQILGQKVEFLVSFYNNEISEKSEIFDDQFSVERPDGSNFTLKIRSTKLEDSAMYFCASRGDSYNEQFFGPGTRLTVL.

CDR3 in amino acids: CSAGGGRVKYF. The CDR3 nucleotides are TGCAGCGCTGGAGGGGGCAGGGTTAAGTACTTC. The chain carries TRBV29-1 and TRBJ2-7; D may be TRBD1 (7 bases). Per germline, CDR1 SQVTM and CDR2 ANQGSEA. The CDR3 totals 11 residues. V was shortened by 7 bases and J by 11 bases, with 18 bases between the two germline ends.

This chain links TRBV4-3 with TRBJ1-1; D is possibly TRBD1 (5 bases). The V and J ends lost 0 bases and 6 bases respectively, with 11 bases between them. The CDR3 totals 14 residues. Germline V gives CDR1 LGHNA, CDR2 YSLEER. The CDR3 protein is CASSQDSRGPEAFF. DNA of the CDR3: TGCGCCAGCAGCCAAGATAGTAGGGGCCCTGAAGCTTTCTTT.

This clone is a singleton in its sample. The chain uses TRBV7-8 and TRBJ2-7, with D possibly being TRBD2 (6 bases). Between the trimmed V and J ends, which lost 4 bases and 6 bases, there was a span of 13 bases. The CDR3 consists of 13 residues. CDR1 and CDR2 (germline): SGHVS, FQNEAQ. The CDR3 DNA is TGTGCCAGCAGCTACGGGACTTCTGGCGAGCAGTACTTC. Amino acids: CASSYGTSGEQYF.

Points on this clone: A junction end diverges from the germline sequence, so it may reflect a read error. This sequence joins TRBV27 and TRBJ2-3; the D gene is possibly TRBD2 (6 bases). Germline loops: CDR1 MNHEY, CDR2 SMNVEV (reference sequence). This CDR3 has 14 residues. The CDR3 loop reads CASSPTTSTNTQYF. In DNA form, the CDR3 reads TGTGCCAGCAGTCCGACCACTAGCACAAATACGCAGTATTTT.

The chain uses TRBV4-3 and TRBJ2-7, with 7 positions matching TRBD1. This CDR3 is built from 15 residues. Germline CDR1 and CDR2: LGHNA and YSLEER. Germline trimming cut 3 bases from V and 1 base from J; bases unmatched to any gene: 6. CDR3 sequence: CASSQDRQGSYEQYF. In DNA, the CDR3 is TGCGCCAGCAGCCAGGACAGACAGGGTTCCTACGAGCAGTACTTC.

The chain uses TRBV19 and TRBJ2-3; D not certain. Per the germline V gene, CDR1 is LNHDA and CDR2 is SQIVND (reference sequence). The CDR3 consists of 13 residues. V was shortened by 6 bases and J by 1 base, with 8 bases between the two germline ends. The CDR3, as DNA: TGTGCCAGTAGATTACACGGCACAGATACGCAGTATTTT. Translating it yields CASRLHGTDTQYF. The complete variable domain, with remaining parts taken from reference TRBV19 and TRBJ2-3, reads DGGITQSPKYLFRKEGQNVTLSCEQNLNHDAMYWYRQDPGQGLRLIYYSQIVNDFQKGDIAEGYSVSREKKESFPLTVTSAQKNPTAFYLCASRLHGTDTQYFGPGTRLTVL.

V usage is TRBV7-2 and J usage is TRBJ2-1; 7 bases align to TRBD1. CDR3 length: 15 amino acids. The germline CDR1 and CDR2 sequences are SGHTA and FQGNSA. V shed 5 bases, J shed 8 bases, and the junction held 12 bases outside the gene matches. CDR3 region: CASSGQRQGRYEQFF. The CDR3 region has the DNA TGTGCCAGCAGCGGACAGCGACAGGGAAGATATGAGCAGTTCTTC. Combining the CDR3 with reference TRBV7-2 and TRBJ2-1 gives the whole variable domain GAGVSQSPSNKVTEKGKDVELRCDPISGHTALYWYRQSLGQGLEFLIYFQGNSAPDKSGLPSDRFSAERTGGSVSTLTIQRTQQEDSAVYLCASSGQRQGRYEQFFGPGTRLTVL.

The count of this clone is one. The V gene is TRBV14, the J gene TRBJ2-1; 9 bases agree with TRBD2. V trimming: 3 bases; J trimming: 1 base; junction bases outside the gene matches: 7. Looked up from germline, CDR1 is SGHDN and CDR2 is FVKESK. This CDR3 is built from 17 residues. DNA for the CDR3: TGTGCCAGCAGCCAGCGCCTTAGCGGGAGATCCTACAATGAGCAGTTCTTC. This codes for CASSQRLSGRSYNEQFF.

The J gene is TRBJ1-3, the V gene TRBV11-1; D is perhaps TRBD1 (5 bases). The V gene's germline CDR1 is SGHAT and CDR2 FQDESV (reference sequence). This CDR3 has 15 amino acids. V lost 5 bases to trimming and J lost 0 bases, with 11 bases between them. The CDR3 reads CASSDRTLSGNTIYF. The DNA of the CDR3 is TGTGCCAGCAGCGACAGAACCCTCTCTGGAAACACCATATATTTT.

This chain links TRBV5-1 with TRBJ2-4; the match to TRBD1 covers 11 bases. J was trimmed by 8 bases and V by 1 base; bases with no gene match: 5. The CDR3 sequence is 15 residues long. Germline-derived CDR1 and CDR2 are SGHRS and YFSETQ. The CDR3 reads CASSLRTGGVDIQYF. In DNA, the CDR3 is TGCGCCAGCAGCTTGCGGACAGGGGGCGTCGACATTCAGTACTTC.

This chain uses TRBV2 with TRBJ2-3, with D maybe TRBD1 (6 bases). The CDR3 length is 14 residues. The germline V and J ends were trimmed by 4 bases and 4 bases, with 12 bases remaining between them. CDR1 SNHLY and CDR2 FYNNEI come from the germline V gene. The CDR3 region has the DNA TGTGCCAGCAGTGTTACAGGGTTCTCAGATACGCAGTATTTT. Translating gives CASSVTGFSDTQYF.

The V gene is TRBV30, the J gene TRBJ2-1; 7 bases are a match to TRBD1. The germline gives CDR1 GTSNPN, CDR2 SVGIG (reference sequence). V trimming: 1 base; J trimming: 4 bases; junction bases outside the gene matches: 4. The length of the CDR3 is 14 residues. CDR3 protein: CAWSEGTDYNEQFF. The CDR3 coding sequence is TGTGCCTGGAGTGAAGGGACAGATTACAATGAGCAGTTCTTC.

This chain links TRBV15 with TRBJ2-7, with 12 bases that match TRBD2. V lost 1 base to trimming and J lost 0 bases; unmatched junction nucleotides: 13. This CDR3 region has 20 residues. Looked up from germline, CDR1 is LNHNV and CDR2 is YYDKDF (reference sequence). CDR3 residues: CATSRALVTSGGPSSYEQYF. The CDR3 DNA follows: TGTGCCACCAGCAGAGCCCTGGTAACTAGCGGGGGGCCAAGCTCCTACGAGCAGTACTTC.

The J gene is TRBJ2-2, the V gene TRBV30, with a tentative D call TRBD1 (5 bases). Germline CDR1 GTSNPN, CDR2 SVGIG (reference sequence). The CDR3 is made up of 12 amino acids. V gave up 3 bases and J gave up 6 bases, with 8 bases separating them. CDR3 DNA sequence: TGTGCCTGGAGATTGACAGCCGGGGAGCTGTTTTTT. As protein: CAWRLTAGELFF.

V is TRBV9 and J is TRBJ1-3, with a possible D match to TRBD1 (5 bases). V was trimmed by 3 bases and J by 0 bases, leaving 7 bases between them. The CDR3 sequence is 14 residues long. Germline-derived CDR1 and CDR2 are SGDLS and YYNGEE. CDR3 loop: CASSDDSSGNTIYF. CDR3 nucleotides: TGTGCCAGCAGCGATGACAGCTCTGGAAACACCATATATTTT.

This chain uses TRBV29-1 with TRBJ2-1; D ambiguous. The CDR3 contains 12 residues. Between the trimmed V and J ends, which lost 3 bases and 3 bases, there was a span of 6 bases. Germline V lookup: CDR1 SQVTM, CDR2 ANQGSEA. Here the CDR3 DNA reads TGCAGCGTTGACCTAGGCTACAATGAGCAGTTCTTC. Translation gives CSVDLGYNEQFF.

By its share, this clone is medium-sized (0.01 to 0.1%). The gene calls are TRBV21-1 and TRBJ2-1; TRBD1 was called by the table and not checked on the DNA. TRBV21-1 is labeled a pseudogene. This CDR3 is 15 amino acids long. CDR3: CASSKGTGRFDEQFF. CDR3 nucleotide sequence: TGTGCCAGCAGCAAGGGGACAGGGAGATTCGATGAGCAGTTCTTC.

J is TRBJ2-2 and V is TRBV7-6; D gene ambiguous. Germline V gene data show CDR1 as SGHVS and CDR2 as FNYEAQ. Deletions cut 0 bases from V and 6 bases from J, with 8 bases between. This CDR3 comprises 14 residues. The CDR3 nucleotides read TGTGCCAGCAGCTTAGCTCTTAATCCCGGGGAGCTGTTTTTT. Amino acid sequence: CASSLALNPGELFF.

The chain is built from TRBV29-1 and TRBJ2-2, with D perhaps matching TRBD1 (5 bases). The CDR3 contains 11 residues. The germline V and J ends were trimmed by 4 bases and 6 bases, with 6 bases remaining between them. Germline V lookup: CDR1 SQVTM, CDR2 ANQGSEA. Here the CDR3 reads CSVGQPGELFF. CDR3 DNA sequence: TGCAGCGTTGGACAGCCCGGGGAGCTGTTTTTT.

The count of this clone is one. CDR3 sequence (DNA): TGTGCCAGCAGCTTTTCGGCGGGATGGGGAGGCGGAGGCTACACCTTC. It encodes CASSFSAGWGGGGYTF. The chain recombines TRBV7-2 with TRBJ1-2, with D unresolved. Germline CDR1 is SGHTA and CDR2 is FQGNSA. This CDR3 has 16 residues. The V end lost 3 bases, the J end lost 8 bases, and 22 bases lay between the germline ends. Together with reference TRBV7-2 and TRBJ1-2, the CDR3 gives the full variable domain: GAGVSQSPSNKVTEKGKDVELRCDPISGHTALYWYRQSLGQGLEFLIYFQGNSAPDKSGLPSDRFSAERTGGSVSTLTIQRTQQEDSAVYLCASSFSAGWGGGGYTFGSGTRLTVV.

The chain is built from TRBV19 and TRBJ2-1, with D unclear. The CDR3 loop spans 14 amino acids. The germline CDR1 and CDR2 sequences are LNHDA and SQIVND (reference sequence). V was shortened by 9 bases and J by 3 bases, with 15 bases between the two germline ends. The CDR3 region is CASSRQFGYNEQFF. The CDR3 region has the DNA TGTGCCAGCAGTCGTCAGTTTGGCTACAATGAGCAGTTCTTC.